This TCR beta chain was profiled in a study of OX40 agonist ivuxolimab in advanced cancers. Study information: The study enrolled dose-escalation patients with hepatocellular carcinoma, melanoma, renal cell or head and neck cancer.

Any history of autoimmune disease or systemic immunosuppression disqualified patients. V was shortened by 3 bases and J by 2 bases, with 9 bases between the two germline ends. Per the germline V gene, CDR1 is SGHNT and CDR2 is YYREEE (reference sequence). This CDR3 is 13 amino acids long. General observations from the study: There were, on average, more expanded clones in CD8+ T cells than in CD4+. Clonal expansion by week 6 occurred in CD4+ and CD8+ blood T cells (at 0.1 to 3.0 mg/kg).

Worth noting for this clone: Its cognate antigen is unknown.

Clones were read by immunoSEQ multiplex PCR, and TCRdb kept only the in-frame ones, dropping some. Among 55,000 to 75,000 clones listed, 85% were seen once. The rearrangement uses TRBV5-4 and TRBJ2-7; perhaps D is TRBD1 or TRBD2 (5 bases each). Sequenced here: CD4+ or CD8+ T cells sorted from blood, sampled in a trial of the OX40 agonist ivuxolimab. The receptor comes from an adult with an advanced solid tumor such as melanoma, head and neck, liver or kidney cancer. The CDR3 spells CASSSRGAYEQYF. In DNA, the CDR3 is TGTGCCAGCAGCTCTAGAGGGGCCTACGAGCAGTACTTC. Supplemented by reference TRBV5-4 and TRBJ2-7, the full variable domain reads ETGVTQSPTHLIKTRGQQVTLRCSSQSGHNTVSWYQQALGQGPQFIFQYYREEENGRGNFPPRFSGLQFPNYSSELNVNALELDDSALYLCASSSRGAYEQYFGPGTRLTVT.